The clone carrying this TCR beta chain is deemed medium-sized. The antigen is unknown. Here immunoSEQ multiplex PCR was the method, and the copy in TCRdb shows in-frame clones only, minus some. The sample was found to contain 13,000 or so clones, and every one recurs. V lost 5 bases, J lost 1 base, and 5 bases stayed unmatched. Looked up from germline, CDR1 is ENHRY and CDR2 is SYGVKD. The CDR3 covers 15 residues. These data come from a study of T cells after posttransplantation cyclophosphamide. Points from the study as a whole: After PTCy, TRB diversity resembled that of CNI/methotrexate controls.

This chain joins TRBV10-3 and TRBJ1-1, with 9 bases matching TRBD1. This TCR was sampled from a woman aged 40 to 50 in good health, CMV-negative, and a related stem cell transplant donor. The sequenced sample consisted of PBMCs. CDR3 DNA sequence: TGTGCCATCAGTCCTAGGACAGGGGAGAACACTGAAGCTTTCTTT. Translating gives CAISPRTGENTEAFF.